This T cell receptor (beta chain) was recovered during a study of blood T cell repertoires in COVID-19. Looking at the study overall: There were acute and convalescent COVID-19 samples, and they came from the United States, Italy and Spain. Nucleic acid was either cDNA or gDNA, and it came from T cells, B-cell-depleted T cells, or PBMCs.

Per the study methods: Amplification of reference gene primers provided the estimated nucleated cell counts. Generated by immunoSEQ multiplex PCR, the TCRdb table keeps only in-frame clones and is missing some. D and trimming were read from the DNA, whereas the V and J calls and clone size are those reported in that table. The top ten hold around 6.5% of the sample, which has under 250,000 clones, around 88% seen once. Germline V lookup: CDR1 LNHDA, CDR2 SQIVND (reference sequence). This CDR3 is 13 amino acids long. Trimming cost V 4 bases and J 5 bases; bases outside gene matches: 5. The chain has TRBV19 and TRBJ2-7, with 7 nucleotides matching TRBD1. The material sequenced was peripheral blood. The source of this sequence is a woman aged 25 to 39 with COVID-19, enrolled during active disease. The CDR3 loop reads CASSTTGYHEQYV. CDR3 DNA sequence: TGTGCCAGTAGTACGACAGGGTACCACGAGCAGTACGTC.